This T cell receptor (beta chain) was found in a study of PD-L1 blockade in urothelial cancer. At the level of the study: Blood was evaluated 3 weeks (second dose) and 6 weeks after therapy began. General study results and limits: Below-median pretreatment blood TCR clonality was a predictor of better survival.

The data were produced by immunoSEQ multiplex PCR, yet TCRdb's version contains in-frame clones alone and is incomplete. The sample shows tens of thousands of clones, 85% to 90% of them seen only once. Details on this clone: Antigen specificity is unknown.

Time point noted: pretreatment peripheral blood. Each individual provided 1 to 8 samples (taken pretreatment and on-treatment). The germline CDR1 and CDR2 sequences are SGHTA and FQGNSA. The CDR3 contains 17 residues. V dropped 3 bases and J dropped 1; count of bases not matched to a gene: 3. The chain links TRBV7-2 to TRBJ1-6; 10 nucleotides line up with TRBD1. The sample here was PBMCs, taken around atezolizumab (anti-PD-L1) treatment. The origin of this receptor is a man aged 55 to 70 with urothelial cancer. The CDR3 region is CASSFRTGGSYNSPLHF. The CDR3 nucleotides are TGTGCCAGCAGCTTTAGGACAGGGGGGTCCTATAATTCACCCCTCCACTTT. Full variable domain (outside the CDR3, taken from reference TRBV7-2 and TRBJ1-6): GAGVSQSPSNKVTEKGKDVELRCDPISGHTALYWYRQSLGQGLEFLIYFQGNSAPDKSGLPSDRFSAERTGGSVSTLTIQRTQQEDSAVYLCASSFRTGGSYNSPLHFGNGTRLTVT.